What follows is one TCR beta chain and its context. TCRdb's table, derived via immunoSEQ multiplex PCR, lists solely in-frame clones and lacks some. The repertoire holds 290,000 or so clones, roughly 90% seen once, with approximately 1.2% in the top ten. This specimen belongs to a study of blood T cell repertoires in COVID-19. Study-level information: T cells, B-cell-depleted T cells, or PBMCs supplied cDNA or gDNA.

V lost 0 bases and J lost 7, with 12 bases in between. Per the germline V gene, CDR1 is KGHSH and CDR2 is LQKENI. There are 15 residues in the CDR3. Sequencing used PBMCs or T cells enriched from blood (not recorded which). The chain employs TRBV18 and TRBJ1-4; possible D gene TRBD1, 5 bases. The sequence came from a woman between 25 and 40 years old who had recovered from COVID-19. The CDR3 DNA follows: TGTGCCAGCTCACCACCGGCAGGGCGAGGTGAAAAACTGTTTTTT. Translated: CASSPPAGRGEKLFF.